A single sample is the source of the 26 T cell receptor beta chains below, sequenced in a study of T-cell reconstitution after alpha-beta-depleted transplantation in children. Unique molecular identifiers were used to barcode this TCRbeta library. TCRdb independently ran MiXCR on the PCR reads; one entry per CDR3 protein. The table shows about 4,900 distinct CDR3 sequences, with approximately 24% occurring only once. Material: PBMCs, mostly from graft donor cells, obtained 60 days after TCRalphabeta/CD19-depleted stem cell transplant. The receptors were gathered from a male patient aged 2 to 9 who had a stem cell transplant for acute lymphoblastic leukemia, so the T cells may come from the graft donor.

Within the sample, this clonotype is medium-sized. The CDR3 bases are TGTGCCAGCAGCCAAGCAGGCAATCAGCCCCAGCATTTT. It codes for CASSQAGNQPQHF. The V and J genes are TRBV3-2 and TRBJ1-5. TRBV3-2 is listed as a pseudogene. The CDR3 runs to 13 residues.

This clonotype was detected many times. The J gene is TRBJ2-7, the V gene TRBV7-9, with TRBD1 identical over 8 bases. Germline V gene data show CDR1 as SEHNR and CDR2 as FQNEAQ (reference sequence). CDR3 length equals 17 residues. The J segment lost 4 bases and the V segment lost 1 base, leaving 12 bases of the junction unmatched. CDR3 sequence: CASSLEALGTGRYEQYF. CDR3 bases: TGTGCCAGCAGCTTAGAGGCTTTGGGGACAGGCAGGTACGAGCAGTACTTC.

This clonotype is classed as medium-sized. This chain joins TRBV12-3 or TRBV12-4 and TRBJ1-1; D gene ambiguous. The CDR3 loop spans 11 amino acids. The DNA of the CDR3 is TGTAGTGTGGGTAGCAACACTGAAGCTTTCTTT. It specifies CSVGSNTEAFF.

This clonotype was seen at least ten times. This rearrangement joins TRBV7-8 to TRBJ2-3, with D possibly being TRBD1 (5 bases). V was trimmed by 5 bases and J by 4 bases, leaving 22 bases between them. Germline values: CDR1 SGHVS, CDR2 FQNEAQ. This CDR3 is built from 17 residues. CDR3: CASSLSSGPSRADTQYF. The CDR3 region has the DNA TGTGCCAGCAGCCTATCCTCCGGGCCATCCAGGGCAGATACGCAGTATTTT.

In its sample, this clonotype was seen many times. The chain joins TRBV7-2 to TRBJ2-2; TRBD2 matches 16 bases. The CDR3 length is 20 residues. Germline CDR1 and CDR2: SGHTA and FQGNSA. Germline trimming cut 5 bases from V and 4 bases from J; bases unmatched to any gene: 13. CDR3 bases: TGTGCCAGCAGCCCGCCCCCGGGACTAGCGGGAGGGCCTGTCACCGGGGAGCTGTTTTTT. Encoded protein: CASSPPPGLAGGPVTGELFF. The variable domain in full, completed from reference TRBV7-2 and TRBJ2-2, reads GAGVSQSPSNKVTEKGKDVELRCDPISGHTALYWYRQSLGQGLEFLIYFQGNSAPDKSGLPSDRFSAERTGGSVSTLTIQRTQQEDSAVYLCASSPPPGLAGGPVTGELFFGEGSRLTVL.

This clonotype came up many times. A read error is possible here, since a much larger clone lies one base away. This sequence joins TRBV6-1 and TRBJ2-7, with TRBD1 matching over 8 bases. This CDR3 has 14 amino acids. The germline gives CDR1 MNHNS, CDR2 SASEGT. The CDR3 nucleotides are TGTGCCACCAGTGCCCGCCAGGGGGCGTACGAGCAGTACTTC. Its protein is CATSARQGAYEQYF.

The table lists this clonotype with many counts. The chain links TRBV4-1 to TRBJ2-1; 9 bases fit TRBD1. V lost 7 bases, J lost 6 bases, and 25 bases stayed unmatched. The CDR3 extends over 20 amino acids. Germline CDR1 reads MGHRA; CDR2 reads YSYEKL. The CDR3 DNA sequence: TGCGCCAGCAAACCTCACCCCGGGACAGGGAAGACTAGGATAAGCAATGAGCAGTTCTTC. This gives the protein CASKPHPGTGKTRISNEQFF.

This clonotype appeared many times. The V and J genes are TRBV5-6 and TRBJ2-5; D unresolved. Trimming stripped 7 bases from V and 3 bases from J, with 13 bases between. The CDR3 has 13 amino acids. Germline loops: CDR1 SGHDT, CDR2 YYEEEE. The CDR3 here is CASLDGGKETQYF. In DNA form, the CDR3 reads TGTGCCAGCTTAGATGGCGGCAAAGAGACCCAGTACTTC.

The sample holds many counts of this clonotype. V and J are TRBV10-3 and TRBJ2-7; 8 nucleotides agree with TRBD1. The V and J ends lost 0 bases and 6 bases, in that order; junction bases with no gene match: 7. The germline gives CDR1 ENHRY, CDR2 SYGVKD. The CDR3 totals 15 residues. The CDR3 loop is CAISESPGGIGEQYF. Written as DNA, the CDR3 is TGTGCCATCAGTGAGTCGCCAGGGGGCATCGGCGAGCAGTACTTC.

This clonotype came up many times. Its ends do not fully match the called genes, so a read error is possible. This chain connects TRBV7-9 to TRBJ2-7, with D tentatively TRBD1 or TRBD2 (5 bases each). The germline gives CDR1 SEHNR, CDR2 FQNEAQ (reference sequence). This CDR3 spans 11 amino acids. The CDR3 protein is CASSLGDRRAF. The CDR3 nucleotides read TGTGCCAGCAGCTTAGGGGACCGACGAGCGTTC.

This clonotype was recorded at least ten times. The chain joins TRBV11-3 to TRBJ2-1; D uncertain. The CDR3 runs to 12 residues. From germline, CDR1 is SGHNT and CDR2 YENEEA. Trimming stripped 3 bases from V and 12 bases from J, with 12 bases between. The CDR3: CASSFSRTPQFF. For the CDR3, the DNA is TGTGCCAGCAGCTTTAGCAGGACCCCGCAGTTCTTC.

V usage is TRBV4-3 and J usage is TRBJ1-3, with D unclear. The germline CDR1 and CDR2 sequences are LGHNA and YSLEER. The CDR3 consists of 18 residues. V lost 0 bases, J lost 0 bases, and 15 bases lay in between. CDR3 sequence reads: CASSQEARALSSGNTIYF. In nucleotides, the CDR3 is TGCGCCAGCAGCCAAGAGGCGAGGGCCCTCTCCTCTGGAAACACCATATATTTT.

The J gene is TRBJ2-7, the V gene TRBV25-1; 10 bases are a match to TRBD2. Germline-derived CDR1 and CDR2 are MGHDK and SYGVNS. Trimming removed 6 bases from V and 3 bases from J; junction bases left unmatched: 11. This CDR3 contains 16 residues. The CDR3 protein is CASRASGSDGVYEQYF. CDR3 bases: TGTGCCAGCAGGGCTAGCGGGAGCGATGGGGTCTACGAGCAGTACTTC.

This clonotype was picked up many times. This chain links TRBV7-9 with TRBJ2-6; D unresolved. V dropped 3 bases and J dropped 2 bases, with 8 bases sitting between them. Germline V gives CDR1 SEHNR, CDR2 FQNEAQ (reference sequence). The length of the CDR3 is 15 residues. Here the CDR3 DNA reads TGTGCCAGCAGCTTTATAAGGACTGGGGCCAACGTCCTGACTTTC. Translation: CASSFIRTGANVLTF. The full variable domain, with the rest looked up from reference TRBV7-9 and TRBJ2-6, is DTGVSQNPRHKITKRGQNVTFRCDPISEHNRLYWYRQTLGQGPEFLTYFQNEAQLEKSRLLSDRFSAERPKGSFSTLEIQRTEQGDSAMYLCASSFIRTGANVLTFGAGSRLTVL.

V and J are TRBV20-1 and TRBJ2-1, with 7 bases lining up with TRBD2. The germline gives CDR1 DFQATT, CDR2 SNEGSKA (reference sequence). This CDR3 contains 14 residues. Trimming removed 6 bases from V and 3 bases from J; junction bases left unmatched: 8. DNA of the CDR3: TGCAGTGCGGGTTCAGCGGGACGCTACAATGAGCAGTTCTTC. This translates into CSAGSAGRYNEQFF.

This clonotype was seen at least ten times. The J gene is TRBJ2-6, the V gene TRBV6-1, with D perhaps given as TRBD1 or TRBD2 (5 bases each). Germline CDR1 and CDR2: MNHNS and SASEGT. The CDR3 is 17 residues long. With 4 bases removed from V and 0 bases from J, the gap between germline ends came to 13 bases. The CDR3 is CASSVGDRGSGANVLTF. The CDR3 DNA sequence: TGTGCCAGCAGTGTGGGGGATCGTGGCTCTGGGGCCAACGTCCTGACTTTC.

This clonotype was recorded many times. This CDR3 reads CASSPSGRGTEAFF. The CDR3 nucleotides read TGTGCCAGCAGCCCCTCGGGTAGGGGGACTGAAGCTTTCTTT. The chain combines TRBV7-9 with TRBJ1-1; a weak D match, TRBD1 (6 bases). The germline CDR1 and CDR2 sequences are SEHNR and FQNEAQ (reference sequence). The germline V and J ends were trimmed by 5 bases and 5 bases, with 15 bases remaining between them. This CDR3 region has 14 residues.

This clonotype has at least ten counts. The chain has TRBV5-1 and TRBJ2-7, with a possible D match to TRBD1 (5 bases). With 4 bases removed from V and 3 bases from J, the gap between germline ends came to 14 bases. This CDR3 spans 14 amino acids. CDR1 and CDR2 from the germline V gene are SGHRS and YFSETQ. Here the CDR3 DNA reads TGCGCCAGCAGCCCGGAACTTCAGGGCTACGAGCAGTACTTC. Its translation is CASSPELQGYEQYF. The whole variable domain, filled in from reference TRBV5-1 and TRBJ2-7, reads KAGVTQTPRYLIKTRGQQVTLSCSPISGHRSVSWYQQTPGQGLQFLFEYFSETQRNKGNFPGRFSGRQFSNSRSEMNVSTLELGDSALYLCASSPELQGYEQYFGPGTRLTVT.

This clonotype is judged large. The J gene is TRBJ2-1, the V gene TRBV12-3 or TRBV12-4; TRBD1 matches 7 bases. The trim removed 5 bases at V and 4 bases at J, leaving 8 bases unmatched. The CDR3 totals 15 residues. For the CDR3, the DNA is TGTGCCAGCAGTCCTTTGGGACAGATATACAATGAGCAGTTCTTC. Its translation: CASSPLGQIYNEQFF.

The V gene is TRBV12-3 or TRBV12-4, the J gene TRBJ2-2; D not resolved. Trimming shortened V by 1 base and J by 1 base, and 4 bases separated the two germline ends. The CDR3 has 14 residues. CDR3: CASSLGQNTGELFF. CDR3 sequence (DNA): TGTGCCAGCAGTTTAGGGCAGAACACCGGGGAGCTGTTTTTT.

This clonotype occurred a few times. This chain links TRBV6-1 with TRBJ1-2; tentatively, D is TRBD1 (5 bases). The V gene's germline CDR1 is MNHNS and CDR2 SASEGT. CDR3 length equals 15 residues. Trimming stripped 5 bases from V and 4 bases from J, with 17 bases between. CDR3 region: CASSQYTGTSYGYTF. The CDR3 bases are TGTGCCAGCAGTCAATACACCGGGACTTCCTATGGCTACACCTTC.

This clonotype has a count of ten or more. The genes are TRBV6-5 and TRBJ1-2; possible D gene TRBD1, 6 bases. This CDR3 comprises 13 residues. CDR1 and CDR2 from the germline V gene are MNHEY and SVGAGI. The V end lost 5 bases, the J end lost 3 bases, and 10 bases lay between the germline ends. The CDR3 loop is CASSRDTYYGYTF. The CDR3 DNA reads as TGTGCCAGCAGTAGGGACACCTACTATGGCTACACCTTC.

CDR3 nucleotide sequence: TGTGCCAGCAGCTTAGTTTATCCTGGACTAGCGGGAGATACGCAGTATTTT. This gives the protein CASSLVYPGLAGDTQYF. The chain recombines TRBV11-2 with TRBJ2-3; 11 bases map to TRBD2. CDR1 and CDR2 (germline): SGHAT, FQNNGV. J was trimmed by 5 bases and V by 1 base; bases with no gene match: 8. The CDR3 is 17 residues long.

This clonotype is classed as medium-sized. This chain links TRBV7-2 with TRBJ2-2; TRBD2 matches at 13 bases. Trimming took 2 bases from V and 7 from J; bases not matched to a gene: 10. The CDR3 has 18 amino acids. The V gene's germline CDR1 is SGHTA and CDR2 FQGNSA. CDR3 sequence (DNA): TGTGCCAGCAGCTTACTTAGGAGACTAGCGGGAGGAGGCGGGGAGCTGTTTTTT. This sequence encodes CASSLLRRLAGGGGELFF.

The CDR3 bases are TGTGCCAGCAGTTATAGTGGCGGAATGAACACTGAAGCTTTCTTT. It translates to CASSYSGGMNTEAFF. The V call is TRBV6-5, the J call TRBJ1-1; D gene unclear. V was clipped by 3 bases and J by 0 bases, with 11 bases between them. The CDR3 consists of 15 residues. Per germline, CDR1 MNHEY and CDR2 SVGAGI.

Worth noting for this clonotype: The junction and the germline gene differ at one end; a read error may be behind it. The chain employs TRBV5-1 and TRBJ2-7; a weak D match, TRBD2 (5 bases). The germline V gene has CDR1 SGHRS and CDR2 YFSETQ. This CDR3 is 14 amino acids long. The CDR3 DNA reads as TGCGCCAGCAGCTTGGGAAGCGGATTCTACGAGCAGTACTTT. It encodes CASSLGSGFYEQYF.